These 29 T cell receptor beta chains originate from one sample sequenced in a study of OX40 agonist ivuxolimab in advanced cancers. Clones were sequenced by immunoSEQ multiplex PCR, and TCRdb holds only the in-frame ones, with some missing. The sample yields approximately 110,000 clones, less than 95% seen once. The sample here was CD4+ or CD8+ T cells sorted from blood, taken in a trial of the OX40 agonist ivuxolimab. All receptors derive from an adult with an advanced solid tumor such as melanoma, head and neck, liver or kidney cancer.

The chain joins TRBV29-1 to TRBJ2-1; D may match TRBD1 or TRBD2 (5 bases each). Germline V gene sequence: CDR1 SQVTM, CDR2 ANQGSEA. There are 14 residues in the CDR3. Trimming shortened V by 4 bases and J by 5 bases, and 15 bases separated the two germline ends. The CDR3, as DNA: TGCAGCGTTGTACGGCAGGGAGACCACAATGAGCAGTTCTTC. It translates to CSVVRQGDHNEQFF.

The V call is TRBV2, the J call TRBJ1-3; D is perhaps TRBD1 (5 bases). Germline assignment: CDR1 SNHLY and CDR2 FYNNEI. The CDR3 consists of 15 residues. V was pared by 1 base and J by 2 bases, with 9 bases between. CDR3 sequence: CASSEVRGPGNTIYF. CDR3 DNA: TGTGCCAGCAGTGAAGTGAGGGGTCCTGGAAACACCATATATTTT.

CDR3 bases: TGTGCCAGCTCACCGACAGGGACGAACACCGGGGAGCTGTTTTTT. Its translation is CASSPTGTNTGELFF. The rearrangement joins TRBV18 to TRBJ2-2, with 7 bases fitting TRBD1. Germline V CDR1 and CDR2: KGHSH, LQKENI. This CDR3 spans 15 amino acids. The junction had 1 base not matched to a gene; V was cut back by 3 bases and J by 0 bases.

This clone was detected only once. V and J are TRBV11-2 and TRBJ2-3; D perhaps matches TRBD1 (6 bases). This CDR3 region has 14 residues. Per the germline V gene, CDR1 is SGHAT and CDR2 is FQNNGV. Trimming shortened V by 1 base and J by 6 bases, and 11 bases separated the two germline ends. The CDR3 DNA reads TGTGCCAGCAGCTTAGTTTTCGGACAGGATACGCAGTATTTT. Translating it yields CASSLVFGQDTQYF.

V and J are TRBV6-5 and TRBJ2-5, with TRBD1 matching 9 bases. The end of the DNA aligns better with TRBJ2-7, so the J call may be wrong. Germline assignment: CDR1 MNHEY and CDR2 SVGAGI. The CDR3 sequence is 15 residues long. The CDR3 DNA follows: TGTGCCAGCAGACCTTGGGACAGGGAACTCTACGAGCAGTACTTC. Protein product: CASRPWDRELYEQYF.

This chain joins TRBV4-1 and TRBJ2-1; D is possibly TRBD1 (6 bases). Trimming shortened V by 4 bases and J by 8 bases, and 15 bases separated the two germline ends. The length of the CDR3 is 14 residues. Per germline, CDR1 MGHRA and CDR2 YSYEKL. In nucleotides, the CDR3 is TGCGCCAGCAGCCTCGTCTCAGGGGCTTATGAGCAGTTCTTC. Its protein product is CASSLVSGAYEQFF.

Here the CDR3 DNA reads TGTGCCAGCAGCCTAGACAGCTATGGCTACACCTTC. Its translation: CASSLDSYGYTF. V usage is TRBV9 and J usage is TRBJ1-2; tentatively, D is TRBD1 (5 bases). This CDR3 has 12 residues. The ends were cut back, 4 bases at V and 4 bases at J, with 8 bases in the middle. Germline CDR1 reads SGDLS; CDR2 reads YYNGEE.

This clone has only a few counts. The rearrangement joins TRBV6-5 to TRBJ2-2, with D perhaps matching TRBD1 (5 bases). V was clipped by 2 bases and J by 6 bases, with 10 bases between them. CDR3 length: 14 residues. Germline V gene data show CDR1 as MNHEY and CDR2 as SVGAGI. The CDR3 nucleotides are TGTGCCAGCAGTTACCCCGAAGGGGCCGGGGAGCTGTTTTTT. Its protein is CASSYPEGAGELFF.

The rearrangement uses TRBV7-3 and TRBJ2-7; perhaps TRBD1 as D (6 bases). The CDR3 covers 14 residues. CDR1 is SGHTA, CDR2 FQGTGA, per germline. Trimming took 3 bases from V and 4 from J, leaving 13 bases between them. The CDR3 sequence is CASSFSITGYEQYF. The CDR3 DNA reads TGTGCCAGCAGCTTCTCTATTACAGGGTACGAGCAGTACTTC.

About this clone: The junction and the germline gene differ at one end; a read error may be behind it. The chain uses TRBV7-7 and TRBJ1-3, with 10 nucleotides matching TRBD1. The CDR3 is 16 residues long. From germline, CDR1 is SSHAT and CDR2 FNYEAQ (reference sequence). The CDR3 loop reads CASSPGQGVDGNTIYF. The CDR3 DNA is TGTGCTAGCAGCCCCGGACAGGGGGTGGATGGAAACACCATATATTTT.

This sequence joins TRBV6-6 and TRBJ2-7; 8 bases match TRBD2. V dropped 0 bases and J dropped 4; count of bases not matched to a gene: 8. Germline V gene data show CDR1 as MNHNY and CDR2 as SVGAGI (reference sequence). This CDR3 comprises 16 residues. The CDR3 protein is CASSYSWREERYEQYF. For the CDR3, the DNA is TGTGCCAGCAGTTACTCATGGCGGGAGGAGCGATACGAGCAGTACTTC.

The genes are TRBV5-4 and TRBJ1-5; D call uncertain. CDR1 SGHNT and CDR2 YYREEE come from the germline V gene (reference sequence). The CDR3 extends over 15 amino acids. Trimming stripped 2 bases from V and 0 bases from J, with 9 bases between. The CDR3 spells CASSLNGGSNQPQHF. In nucleotides, the CDR3 is TGTGCCAGCAGCTTAAATGGCGGTAGCAATCAGCCCCAGCATTTT. Variable domain in full (rest from reference TRBV5-4 and TRBJ1-5): ETGVTQSPTHLIKTRGQQVTLRCSSQSGHNTVSWYQQALGQGPQFIFQYYREEENGRGNFPPRFSGLQFPNYSSELNVNALELDDSALYLCASSLNGGSNQPQHFGDGTRLSIL.

This chain uses TRBV12-5 with TRBJ1-5, with TRBD1 matching over 9 bases. CDR1 and CDR2 from the germline V gene are LGHNT and FRNRAP. The CDR3 spans 15 residues. V dropped 8 bases and J dropped 0; count of bases not matched to a gene: 5. The CDR3 here is CASPGQGYSNQPQHF. DNA for the CDR3: TGTGCTAGTCCGGGACAGGGTTATAGCAATCAGCCCCAGCATTTT. The full variable domain, in which reference TRBV12-5 and TRBJ1-5 provide the parts outside the CDR3, is DARVTQTPRHKVTEMGQEVTMRCQPILGHNTVFWYRQTMMQGLELLAYFRNRAPLDDSGMPKDRFSAEMPDATLATLKIQPSEPRDSAVYFCASPGQGYSNQPQHFGDGTRLSIL.

The V and J genes are TRBV28 and TRBJ1-1; the D gene is possibly TRBD1 (6 bases). Germline V gene sequence: CDR1 MDHEN, CDR2 SYDVKM. V was pared by 7 bases and J by 0 bases, with 18 bases between. This CDR3 has 16 amino acids. The CDR3 protein is CASKGDFGTMNTEAFF. CDR3 coding DNA: TGTGCCAGCAAGGGGGATTTTGGAACCATGAACACTGAAGCTTTCTTT. The variable domain in full, with the rest retrieved from reference TRBV28 and TRBJ1-1, is DVKVTQSSRYLVKRTGEKVFLECVQDMDHENMFWYRQDPGLGLRLIYFSYDVKMKEKGDIPEGYSVSREKKERFSLILESASTNQTSMYLCASKGDFGTMNTEAFFGQGTRLTVV.

The chain links TRBV6-6 to TRBJ1-2; tentatively, D is TRBD1 (5 bases). V was cut by 4 bases and J by 9 bases, with 15 bases left in between. Germline V CDR1 and CDR2: MNHNY, SVGAGI (reference sequence). The CDR3 spans 13 residues. CDR3 protein: CASSSSGTASYTF. The CDR3 DNA is TGTGCCAGCAGTTCATCGGGGACGGCGAGCTACACCTTC.

The chain links TRBV5-1 to TRBJ1-3; D is uncertain. From germline, CDR1 is SGHRS and CDR2 YFSETQ. The CDR3 runs to 14 residues. V gave up 2 bases and J gave up 1 base, with 7 bases separating them. This CDR3 is CASSLGISGNTIYF. Written as DNA, the CDR3 is TGCGCCAGCAGCTTAGGGATTTCTGGAAACACCATATATTTT.

The rearrangement uses TRBV6-1 and TRBJ1-2; 7 nucleotides line up with TRBD1. V was clipped by 4 bases and J by 7 bases; unmatched bases: 12. This CDR3 region has 15 residues. Germline CDR1 and CDR2: MNHNS and SASEGT. Here the CDR3 DNA reads TGTGCCAGCAGTGTAAGAACGGGACAGTCTCCTGGCTACACCTTC. It yields the protein CASSVRTGQSPGYTF.

This clone appeared a single time. This chain links TRBV9 with TRBJ2-6; TRBD1 matches at 10 bases. The CDR3 totals 18 residues. CDR1 is SGDLS, CDR2 YYNGEE, per germline. The V segment lost 3 bases and the J segment 1 base; nucleotides outside the gene matches: 7. The CDR3 loop is CASSEPGQGFSGANVLTF. Written as DNA, the CDR3 is TGTGCCAGCAGCGAGCCGGGACAGGGGTTTTCTGGGGCCAACGTCCTGACTTTC.

The CDR3 loop is CASSLATSGSSYEQYF. The CDR3 nucleotides read TGTGCCAGCAGTTTAGCGACTAGCGGGAGCTCCTACGAGCAGTACTTC. The chain links TRBV28 to TRBJ2-7, with 12 bases aligning to TRBD2. Germline trimming cut 2 bases from V and 0 bases from J; bases unmatched to any gene: 2. The CDR3 loop spans 16 amino acids. CDR1 is MDHEN and CDR2 is SYDVKM in the germline V gene.

This sequence joins TRBV19 and TRBJ1-4; a possible D gene is TRBD1 (6 bases). The CDR3 is 15 amino acids. The V end was cut by 5 bases, the J end by 5 bases, with 15 bases between. Per germline, CDR1 LNHDA and CDR2 SQIVND (reference sequence). CDR3 bases: TGTGCCAGTAGTCCCCCAGGGGCTTGGAATGAAAAACTGTTTTTT. Residues: CASSPPGAWNEKLFF.

The chain couples TRBV7-2 to TRBJ1-5; 7 nucleotides align to TRBD1. The CDR3 consists of 16 residues. With 5 bases clipped from V and 2 bases from J, the junction kept 9 bases outside the gene matches. CDR1 and CDR2 (germline): SGHTA, FQGNSA. CDR3 sequence: CASSPNRGGGNQPQHF. The CDR3 nucleotides are TGTGCCAGCAGCCCTAACAGGGGTGGTGGCAATCAGCCCCAGCATTTT.

The chain uses TRBV9 and TRBJ1-3, with D perhaps TRBD1 (5 bases). The CDR3 is made up of 15 amino acids. Germline CDR1 reads SGDLS; CDR2 reads YYNGEE. V was pared by 3 bases and J by 0 bases, with 10 bases between. CDR3 sequence (DNA): TGTGCCAGCAGCGGACAGATTTCCTCTGGAAACACCATATATTTT. Protein: CASSGQISSGNTIYF.

The chain combines TRBV28 with TRBJ2-2; TRBD2 is a possible D gene (5 bases). The V gene's germline CDR1 is MDHEN and CDR2 SYDVKM. This CDR3 contains 16 residues. V dropped 4 bases and J dropped 2 bases, with 14 bases sitting between them. For the CDR3, the DNA is TGTGCCAGCAGTTCTCCCGTAGCGAGAAACACCGGGGAGCTGTTTTTT. Protein sequence: CASSSPVARNTGELFF.

The chain recombines TRBV11-2 with TRBJ2-1, with D maybe TRBD2 (6 bases). The CDR3 totals 17 residues. The ends were cut back, 0 bases at V and 2 bases at J, with 14 bases in the middle. Germline values: CDR1 SGHAT, CDR2 FQNNGV. The CDR3 coding sequence is TGTGCCAGCAGCTTAGACCCGGCGTTAGCGGCCTACAATGAGCAGTTCTTC. Its protein product is CASSLDPALAAYNEQFF.

V is TRBV5-1 and J is TRBJ1-1; TRBD1 agrees at 9 bases. CDR3 length: 17 residues. CDR1 is SGHRS, CDR2 YFSETQ, per germline. V gave up 3 bases and J gave up 0 bases; unmatched junction bases: 9. The CDR3 DNA reads as TGCGCCAGCAGCTCCCCTTTGACAGGGGGATTGAACACTGAAGCTTTCTTT. It encodes CASSSPLTGGLNTEAFF. Combining the CDR3 with reference TRBV5-1 and TRBJ1-1 gives the whole variable domain KAGVTQTPRYLIKTRGQQVTLSCSPISGHRSVSWYQQTPGQGLQFLFEYFSETQRNKGNFPGRFSGRQFSNSRSEMNVSTLELGDSALYLCASSSPLTGGLNTEAFFGQGTRLTVV.

The chain recombines TRBV7-2 with TRBJ2-7; possible D gene TRBD2, 6 bases. Germline V gene sequence: CDR1 SGHTA, CDR2 FQGNSA. Trimming took off 3 bases at V and 2 bases at J, with 14 bases between the two ends. This CDR3 spans 15 amino acids. CDR3 residues: CASSLSLAPTYEQYF. As DNA, the CDR3 is TGTGCCAGCAGCTTGAGCCTAGCGCCAACCTACGAGCAGTACTTC.

This rearrangement joins TRBV19 to TRBJ1-4; perhaps TRBD1 as D (5 bases). This CDR3 spans 15 amino acids. V shed 6 bases and J shed 2 bases, with 13 bases lying between them. The germline CDR1 and CDR2 sequences are LNHDA and SQIVND (reference sequence). Here the CDR3 reads CASSRQGGTNEKLFF. DNA for the CDR3: TGTGCCAGTAGCCGCCAGGGAGGGACTAATGAAAAACTGTTTTTT.

This clone is a singleton in its sample. This chain uses TRBV18 with TRBJ1-1; 9 bases match TRBD1. The CDR3 has 16 residues. CDR1 is KGHSH and CDR2 is LQKENI in the germline V gene. V lost 3 bases to trimming and J lost 3 bases; unmatched junction nucleotides: 8. The CDR3 loop is CASSPRTGAVDTEAFF. DNA for the CDR3: TGTGCCAGCTCACCCCGGACAGGGGCGGTAGACACTGAAGCTTTCTTT.

The chain employs TRBV4-1 and TRBJ2-7; D tentatively fits TRBD1 or TRBD2 (5 bases each). V was pared by 2 bases and J by 2 bases, with 16 bases between. The CDR3 contains 16 residues. The germline CDR1 and CDR2 sequences are MGHRA and YSYEKL. CDR3 sequence (DNA): TGCGCCAGCAGCCAATCTATCACGGGGCCCGCCTACGAGCAGTACTTC. Translation gives CASSQSITGPAYEQYF.